The rows below give T cell receptor beta chains drawn from one sample of a study of blood T cell repertoires in COVID-19. Only in-frame clones appear in the TCRdb table, and some are missing; sequencing was by immunoSEQ multiplex PCR. The repertoire holds around 37,000 clones, 87% seen once, with over 1.5% in the top ten. Input material: peripheral blood. These receptors came from a man in his forties or fifties with active or convalescent COVID-19. Each CDR3 is given with its conserved first and last residue. The D gene is left open where the match is weak. Clone size appears in some rows only: once, few, many, or a class for an expanded clone.

CDR3 DNA	CDR3 protein	clone size	V gene	J gene	D gene
TGTGCCAGCAGCTTACGGCTGACTAGCGGACCCGGCACAGATACGCAGTATTTT	CASSLRLTSGPGTDTQYF	NA	TRBV7-8	TRBJ2-3	TRBD2
TGTGCCAGCAGCTACTCCGGGACAGGGTACAATGAGCAGTTCTTC	CASSYSGTGYNEQFF	once	TRBV7-9	TRBJ2-1	TRBD1
TGCGCCAGCAGCTTGGGACAGGGAGGTGAAAAACTGTTTTTT	CASSLGQGGEKLFF	NA	TRBV5-1	TRBJ1-4	TRBD1
TGTGCCAGCAGTGCGGGACTAGCGGGAGCCCACGAGCAGTACTTC	CASSAGLAGAHEQYF	NA	TRBV27	TRBJ2-7	TRBD2
TGTGCCAGCAGTTCTCCCCGGGACAGGGGGCGAGATACGCAGTATTTT	CASSSPRDRGRDTQYF	NA	TRBV27	TRBJ2-3	TRBD1
TGTGCCAGCAGTCCGAGGACAGGGCTCTATGGCTACACCTTC	CASSPRTGLYGYTF	NA	TRBV28	TRBJ1-2	TRBD1
TGTGCCAGCAGTATGCAGGGTTATGGCTACACCTTC	CASSMQGYGYTF	NA	TRBV28	TRBJ1-2	NA
TGTGCCAGCAGTAGAGACAGGGTCACTAATGAAAAACTGTTTTTT	CASSRDRVTNEKLFF	NA	TRBV6-5	TRBJ1-4	TRBD1
TGTGCCAGCAGTACCCGGGACAGGGGGTTCTATGGCTACACCTTC	CASSTRDRGFYGYTF	once	TRBV27	TRBJ1-2	TRBD1
TGTGCCAGCAGCCTAACAGGGCCCGGGGCGGCCTACTTC	CASSLTGPGAAYF	NA	TRBV3-1/TRBV3-2	TRBJ2-4	NA
TGTGCCATCAGTGGGACAGTCTCCTCCTACAATGAGCAGTTCTTC	CAISGTVSSYNEQFF	NA	TRBV10-3	TRBJ2-1	NA
TGCGCCAGCAGCCAAGAGGCGGGTAGTGGCTACACCTTC	CASSQEAGSGYTF	NA	TRBV4-3	TRBJ1-2	NA
TGTGCCAGCTCACCACCGTACGAGGGCGATGAGACCCAGTACTTC	CASSPPYEGDETQYF	NA	TRBV18	TRBJ2-5	NA
TGTGCCAGCAGCTTTCTGGCGGGAGGTCGCAATGAGCAGTTCTTC	CASSFLAGGRNEQFF	NA	TRBV7-9	TRBJ2-1	TRBD2
TGTGCCAGCAGTTTATCTACTAGCGGGTGGGCAGATACGCAGTATTTT	CASSLSTSGWADTQYF	NA	TRBV27	TRBJ2-3	TRBD2
TGTGCCAGTAGCCCGGACTTCAATCAGCCCCAGCATTTT	CASSPDFNQPQHF	NA	TRBV19	TRBJ1-5	NA
TGTGCCAGCAGTTTATTCGGTCCGGCCTACGAGCAGTACTTC	CASSLFGPAYEQYF	NA	TRBV27	TRBJ2-7	NA
TGTGCCAGCAGTTTCTTGGACAGGACACCCTACGAGCAGTACTTC	CASSFLDRTPYEQYF	NA	TRBV28	TRBJ2-7	TRBD1
TGTGCCAGCAGCATGACAGGGACATCGTACGAGCAGTACTTC	CASSMTGTSYEQYF	few	TRBV28	TRBJ2-7	TRBD1
TGCAGCGTTGAAGGGGACAGGGGGCGCGCAGATACGCAGTATTTT	CSVEGDRGRADTQYF	NA	TRBV29-1	TRBJ2-3	TRBD1
TGTGCCAGCAGCTTGACAGGGGTTTGGTCTGAAGCTTTCTTT	CASSLTGVWSEAFF	NA	TRBV7-9	TRBJ1-1	TRBD1
TGTGCCAGCAGTTTTCAGGGGATTAATGAAAAACTGTTTTTT	CASSFQGINEKLFF	NA	TRBV28	TRBJ1-4	NA
TGTGCCAGCAGCCAAGATAGACAGCCCGGCTACAATGAGCAGTTCTTC	CASSQDRQPGYNEQFF	NA	TRBV3-1/TRBV3-2	TRBJ2-1	NA
TGTGCCAGCAGCTTGGAGGGCAGGGGTAACGGCTACACCTTC	CASSLEGRGNGYTF	NA	TRBV5-6	TRBJ1-2	NA
TGTGCCAGCAGCGACTCGGGCCGGGAGTACGGCTACACCTTC	CASSDSGREYGYTF	NA	TRBV4-2	TRBJ1-2	NA
TGTGCCAGCAGCTTCCGGTTGACAGGGTGGTTGGAGACCCAGTACTTC	CASSFRLTGWLETQYF	NA	TRBV28	TRBJ2-5	TRBD1
TGTGCCAGCAGTGAAGATTGGACAGTTAACGAGCAGTACTTC	CASSEDWTVNEQYF	NA	TRBV2	TRBJ2-7	NA
TGCAGTGCTAGTGCAGGACCCGGGACTAGCGGGAGTATGGGAGACGAGCAGTACTTC	CSASAGPGTSGSMGDEQYF	NA	TRBV20-1	TRBJ2-7	TRBD2
TGCAGCGTCGAGGGGGTCAGGGGCAGGTACGAGCAGTACTTC	CSVEGVRGRYEQYF	NA	TRBV29-1	TRBJ2-7	NA
TGTGCCAGCAGCCAAGGCGGGAGCTCCTACAATGAGCAGTTCTTC	CASSQGGSSYNEQFF	NA	TRBV4-2	TRBJ2-1	TRBD2